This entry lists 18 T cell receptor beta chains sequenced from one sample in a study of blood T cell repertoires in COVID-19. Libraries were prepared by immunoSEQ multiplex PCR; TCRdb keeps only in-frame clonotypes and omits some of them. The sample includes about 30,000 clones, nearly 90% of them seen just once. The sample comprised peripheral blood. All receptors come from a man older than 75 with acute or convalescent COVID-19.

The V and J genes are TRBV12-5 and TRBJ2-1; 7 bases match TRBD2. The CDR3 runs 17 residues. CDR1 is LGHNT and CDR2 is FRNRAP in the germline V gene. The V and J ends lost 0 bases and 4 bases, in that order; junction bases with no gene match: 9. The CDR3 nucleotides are TGTGCTAGTGGTTTGGTACGAGTGGCTAGCGGTTACAATGAGCAGTTCTTC. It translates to CASGLVRVASGYNEQFF.

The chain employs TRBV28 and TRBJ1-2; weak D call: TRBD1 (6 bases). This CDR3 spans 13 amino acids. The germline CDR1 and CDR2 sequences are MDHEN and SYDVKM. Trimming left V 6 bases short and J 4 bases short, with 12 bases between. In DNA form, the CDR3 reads TGTGCCAGCAGATCCGACAGGCGCTATGGCTACACCTTC. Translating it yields CASRSDRRYGYTF.

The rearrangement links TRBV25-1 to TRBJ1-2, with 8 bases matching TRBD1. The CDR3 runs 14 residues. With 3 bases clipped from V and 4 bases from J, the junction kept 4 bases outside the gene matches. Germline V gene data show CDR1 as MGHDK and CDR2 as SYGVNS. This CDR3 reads CASSEAGTGYGYTF. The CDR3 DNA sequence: TGTGCCAGCAGTGAGGCCGGGACAGGCTATGGCTACACCTTC.

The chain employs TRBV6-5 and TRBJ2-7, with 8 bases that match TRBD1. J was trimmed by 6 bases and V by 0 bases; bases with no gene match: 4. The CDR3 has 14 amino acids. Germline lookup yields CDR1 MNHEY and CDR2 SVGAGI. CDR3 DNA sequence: TGTGCCAGCAGTTACTCAGAGACAGGGGTCGAGCAGTACTTC. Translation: CASSYSETGVEQYF.

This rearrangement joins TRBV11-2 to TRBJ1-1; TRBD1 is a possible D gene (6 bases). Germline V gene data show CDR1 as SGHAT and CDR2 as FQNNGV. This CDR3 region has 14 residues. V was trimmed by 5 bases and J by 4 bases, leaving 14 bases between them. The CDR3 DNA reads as TGTGCCAGCAGCCAAGATCGAGGGGGCACTGAAGCTTTCTTT. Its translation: CASSQDRGGTEAFF.

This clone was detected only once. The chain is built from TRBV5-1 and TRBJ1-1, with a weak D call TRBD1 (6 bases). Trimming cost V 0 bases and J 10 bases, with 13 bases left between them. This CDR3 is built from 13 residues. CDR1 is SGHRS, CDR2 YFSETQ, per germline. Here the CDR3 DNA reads TGCGCCAGCAGCTTGGGTCAGGGGTACGGAGCTTTCTTT. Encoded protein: CASSLGQGYGAFF.

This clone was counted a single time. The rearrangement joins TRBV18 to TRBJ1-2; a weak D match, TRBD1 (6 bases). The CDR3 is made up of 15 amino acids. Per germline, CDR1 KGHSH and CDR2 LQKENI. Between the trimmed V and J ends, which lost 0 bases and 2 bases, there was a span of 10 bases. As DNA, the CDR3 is TGTGCCAGCTCACCACCGGCACAGGGAAACTATGGCTACACCTTC. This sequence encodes CASSPPAQGNYGYTF.

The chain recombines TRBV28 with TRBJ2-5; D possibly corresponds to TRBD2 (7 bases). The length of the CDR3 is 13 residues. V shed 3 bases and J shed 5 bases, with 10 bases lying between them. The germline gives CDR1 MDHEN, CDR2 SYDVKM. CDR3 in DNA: TGTGCCAGCAGTTTGGGGGGGCGGGAGACCCAGTACTTC. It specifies CASSLGGRETQYF.

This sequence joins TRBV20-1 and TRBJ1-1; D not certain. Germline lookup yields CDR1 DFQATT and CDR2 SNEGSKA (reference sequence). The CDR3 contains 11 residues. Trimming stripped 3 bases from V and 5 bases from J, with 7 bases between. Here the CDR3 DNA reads TGCAGTGCTAGCTCGGAGACTGAAGCTTTCTTT. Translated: CSASSETEAFF.

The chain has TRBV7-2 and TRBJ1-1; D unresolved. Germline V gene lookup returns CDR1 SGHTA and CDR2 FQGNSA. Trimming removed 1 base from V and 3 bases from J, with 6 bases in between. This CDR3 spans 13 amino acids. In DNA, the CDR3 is TGTGCCAGCAGCTTAGTGTCAGACACTGAAGCTTTCTTT. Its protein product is CASSLVSDTEAFF. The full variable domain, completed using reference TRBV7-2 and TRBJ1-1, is GAGVSQSPSNKVTEKGKDVELRCDPISGHTALYWYRQSLGQGLEFLIYFQGNSAPDKSGLPSDRFSAERTGGSVSTLTIQRTQQEDSAVYLCASSLVSDTEAFFGQGTRLTVV.

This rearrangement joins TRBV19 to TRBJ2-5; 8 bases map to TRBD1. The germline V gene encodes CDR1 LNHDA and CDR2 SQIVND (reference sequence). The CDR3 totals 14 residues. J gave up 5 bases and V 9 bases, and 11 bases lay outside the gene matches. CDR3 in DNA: TGTGCCAGCGCATGGGACAGGCAGGGGGAGACCCAGTACTTC. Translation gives CASAWDRQGETQYF.

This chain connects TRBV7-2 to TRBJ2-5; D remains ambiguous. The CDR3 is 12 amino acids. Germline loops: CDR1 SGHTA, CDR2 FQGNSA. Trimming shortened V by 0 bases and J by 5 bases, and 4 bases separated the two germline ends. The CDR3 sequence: CASSLAEETQYF. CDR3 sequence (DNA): TGTGCCAGCAGCTTAGCCGAGGAGACCCAGTACTTC.

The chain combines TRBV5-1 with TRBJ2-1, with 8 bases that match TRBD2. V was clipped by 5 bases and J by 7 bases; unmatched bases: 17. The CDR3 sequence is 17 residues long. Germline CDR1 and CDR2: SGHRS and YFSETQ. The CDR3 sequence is CASSRTSRSGVWNEQFF. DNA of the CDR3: TGCGCCAGCAGTCGGACTAGCCGGAGTGGGGTTTGGAATGAGCAGTTCTTC. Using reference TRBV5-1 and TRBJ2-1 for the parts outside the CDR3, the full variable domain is KAGVTQTPRYLIKTRGQQVTLSCSPISGHRSVSWYQQTPGQGLQFLFEYFSETQRNKGNFPGRFSGRQFSNSRSEMNVSTLELGDSALYLCASSRTSRSGVWNEQFFGPGTRLTVL.

CDR3 in amino acids: CASSEQGAAPDTQYF. CDR3 bases: TGTGCCAGCAGTGAACAAGGGGCCGCGCCAGATACGCAGTATTTT. The rearrangement links TRBV6-1 to TRBJ2-3; possibly TRBD1 for D (5 bases). With 2 bases removed from V and 4 bases from J, the gap between germline ends came to 13 bases. There are 15 residues in the CDR3. Germline V gene sequence: CDR1 MNHNS, CDR2 SASEGT.

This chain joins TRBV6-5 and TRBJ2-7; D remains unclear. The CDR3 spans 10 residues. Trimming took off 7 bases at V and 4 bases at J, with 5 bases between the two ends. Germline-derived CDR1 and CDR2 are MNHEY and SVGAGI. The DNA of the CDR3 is TGTGCCAGCAACAAATACGAGCAGTACTTC. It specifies CASNKYEQYF.

CDR3 amino acids: CASSQEADPTDTQYF. CDR3 bases: TGTGCCAGCAGCCAAGAAGCGGACCCCACAGATACGCAGTATTTT. V and J are TRBV3-1 (or the pseudogene TRBV3-2) and TRBJ2-3; TRBD2 is a possible D gene (5 bases). Deletions cut 0 bases from V and 2 bases from J, with 9 bases between. CDR3 length: 15 residues. Per the germline V gene, CDR1 is LGHDT and CDR2 is YNNKEL (reference sequence).

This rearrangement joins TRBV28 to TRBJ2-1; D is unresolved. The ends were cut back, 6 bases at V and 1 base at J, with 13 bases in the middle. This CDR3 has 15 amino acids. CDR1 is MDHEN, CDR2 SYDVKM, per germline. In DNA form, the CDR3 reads TGTGCCAGCAGGAAAGGCGGTGGGTCCTACAATGAGCAGTTCTTC. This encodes CASRKGGGSYNEQFF. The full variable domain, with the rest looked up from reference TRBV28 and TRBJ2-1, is DVKVTQSSRYLVKRTGEKVFLECVQDMDHENMFWYRQDPGLGLRLIYFSYDVKMKEKGDIPEGYSVSREKKERFSLILESASTNQTSMYLCASRKGGGSYNEQFFGPGTRLTVL.

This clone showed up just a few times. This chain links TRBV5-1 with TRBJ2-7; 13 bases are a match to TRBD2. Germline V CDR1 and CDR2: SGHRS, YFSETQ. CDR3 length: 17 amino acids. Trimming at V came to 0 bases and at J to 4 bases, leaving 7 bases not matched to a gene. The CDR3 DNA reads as TGCGCCAGCAGCTTGGGAGGACTAGCGGGAGTTAGTTACGAGCAGTACTTC. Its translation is CASSLGGLAGVSYEQYF.